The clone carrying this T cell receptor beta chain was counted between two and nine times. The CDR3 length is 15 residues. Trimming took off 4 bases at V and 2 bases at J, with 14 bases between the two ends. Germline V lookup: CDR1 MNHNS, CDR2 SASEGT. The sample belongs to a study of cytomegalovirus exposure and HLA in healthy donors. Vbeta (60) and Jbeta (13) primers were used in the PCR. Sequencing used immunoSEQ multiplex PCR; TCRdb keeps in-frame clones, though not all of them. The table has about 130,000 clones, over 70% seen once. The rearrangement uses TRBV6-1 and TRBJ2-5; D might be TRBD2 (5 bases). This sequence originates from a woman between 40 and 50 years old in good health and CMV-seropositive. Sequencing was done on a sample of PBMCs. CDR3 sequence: CASSVNPGSQETQYF. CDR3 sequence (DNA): TGTGCCAGCAGTGTTAACCCGGGGTCACAAGAGACCCAGTACTTC.